This TCR beta chain was recorded in a study of blood T cell repertoires in COVID-19 (TCRdb year 2020). Regarding the complete study: Samples covering the acute and convalescent phases of COVID-19 were provided by collaborators in the United States, Italy and Spain. Sample metadata almost always included a de-identified subject ID, COVID-19 status, age in years and sex. Subjects who had been exposed to COVID-19, were actively infected with it, or had recovered from it provided the deeply sampled blood TCRbeta repertoires that made up the dataset. The prospective study material was composed of cDNA or gDNA derived from T cells, B-cell-depleted T cells, or PBMCs. The repertoires were released in a freely available public database meant as a resource for research on the immune response to SARS-CoV-2. The samples were drawn from two sources: the first 160 participants of the ongoing ImmuneRACE study, and 1,000 to 1,500 subjects contributed by 6 global collaborators. Where HLA class I and class II types were available, the types were taken from metadata supplied by the sample provider, not from assay-based typing. The study at large found these results: How much clinical and demographic metadata was included differed by source and by participant, and the metadata was provided uncurated.

This clone appeared once. What this receptor recognizes is not known. No base-level quality is on record; no much larger clone is a single base apart. Each collaborating institution followed its own protocols to collect whole blood in K2EDTA tubes. Collaborator samples were shipped for TCRbeta analysis as frozen whole blood, isolated PBMCs, or DNA extracted from either sample type. TCRbeta CDR3 regions were amplified from genomic DNA by means of the immunoSEQ Assay, a bias-controlled multiplex PCR. From the authors' description of their analysis: Within the assay, amplification of reference gene primers was used to estimate how many nucleated cells each sample contained. Sequence reads were collapsed and filtered to measure the absolute abundance of every unique TCRbeta CDR3 rearrangement. For each sample, productive Simpson clonality was calculated as the square root of Simpson's diversity index across productive rearrangements. TCRdb carries this immuneACCESS record with in-frame sequences only. Its versions omit some clonotypes, under half of them owing to an unresolved V gene in the studies checked, with the rest unexplained. D and trimming were read from the DNA, whereas the V and J calls and clone size are those reported in that table. The sample contains hundreds of thousands of clones, around 85% of them found a single time. The ten largest clones capture around 7.8% of the sample.

Trimmed from V: 1 base; trimmed from J: 2 bases; junction bases lacking a gene match: 5. Including the terminal cysteine and phenylalanine, the CDR3 comprises 16 residues. The sequence is cut down to CDR3 DNA, 48 bases in frame from base 1. According to the germline V gene, CDR1 reads MGHRA and CDR2 reads YSYEKL. This TCR was recovered from a human donor in a cohort sampled during active COVID-19. The material sequenced was peripheral blood. Recombination connected TRBV4-1 to TRBJ2-3, with 8 junctional bases fitting TRBD2. The CDR3 sequence is CASSQGAGGATDTQYF. The DNA reads TGCGCCAGCAGCCAAGGAGCCGGGGGGGCCACAGATACGCAGTATTTT.